This T cell receptor beta chain derives from a study of cytomegalovirus exposure and HLA in healthy donors. About this clone itself: Its antigen is as yet unknown.

Study results and caveats: In a later analysis, DRB1 alleles had the most associated TCRs; HLA-C alleles the fewest.

PCR employed 60 Vbeta and 13 Jbeta primers. This table comes from immunoSEQ multiplex PCR, and its TCRdb copy is limited to in-frame clones, with some not included. The table lists tens of thousands of clones, around two thirds of them singletons. With 1 base removed from V and 4 bases from J, the gap between germline ends came to 25 bases. The germline V gene encodes CDR1 SGHAT and CDR2 FQNNGV. This CDR3 has 19 amino acids. The rearrangement uses TRBV11-2 and TRBJ2-5, with D possibly TRBD2 on 6 matching bases. The receptor comes from a man aged 25 to 40 in good health and CMV-seronegative. Sequences were obtained from PBMCs. CDR3 nucleotide sequence: TGTGCCAGCAGCTTAGGGAGAGTGGAGGGACCCCGAGGGGCAGAGACCCAGTACTTC. Translated, it gives CASSLGRVEGPRGAETQYF.